The next 14 T cell receptor beta chains were all read from a single sample in a study of T cell responses to AZD1222 COVID-19 vaccine listed by TCRdb under 2021. Libraries were constructed by the immunoSEQ multiplex PCR assay. In TCRdb, the immuneACCESS table is reduced to in-frame sequences with V and J assigned. These tables do not hold every clone; where another copy was compared, an unresolved V gene accounts for under half, and the others remain unexplained. Recorded for this sample are 90,000 to 100,000 clones; about 89% of them occurred a single time. The ten largest clones add up to 6% to 8% of the sample. The time point label for this specimen denotes: baseline before first vaccination. Sequenced here: peripheral blood, sampled on day 0 of AZD1222 vaccination. The receptor source for this set is an adult in good health.

The chain carries TRBV5-6 and TRBJ2-3, with a weak D call TRBD2 (6 bases). Germline loops: CDR1 SGHDT, CDR2 YYEEEE. The V end lost 3 bases, the J end lost 5 bases, and 16 bases lay between the germline ends. The CDR3 runs 15 residues. For the CDR3, the DNA is TGTGCCAGCAGCTGGAGGCGGGGTTCGGGAGATACGCAGTATTTT. Translating gives CASSWRRGSGDTQYF.

The V gene is TRBV7-3, the J gene TRBJ2-3; the D call may be TRBD1 or TRBD2 (5 bases each). CDR1 is SGHTA, CDR2 FQGTGA, per germline. The CDR3 has 13 amino acids. Deletions cut 5 bases from V and 5 bases from J, with 11 bases between. The CDR3 reads CASSPEGLDTQYF. The CDR3 nucleotides read TGTGCCAGCAGCCCCGAGGGGTTAGATACGCAGTATTTT. Full variable domain (remainder filled in from reference TRBV7-3 and TRBJ2-3): GAGVSQTPSNKVTEKGKYVELRCDPISGHTALYWYRQSLGQGPEFLIYFQGTGAADDSGLPNDRFFAVRPEGSVSTLKIQRTERGDSAVYLCASSPEGLDTQYFGPGTRLTVL.

This clone was observed once. This rearrangement joins TRBV2 to TRBJ2-5, with D possibly TRBD2 on 5 matching bases. The germline V and J ends were trimmed by 2 bases and 6 bases, with 13 bases remaining between them. Germline V gene data show CDR1 as SNHLY and CDR2 as FYNNEI. CDR3 length equals 14 residues. CDR3 sequence (DNA): TGTGCCAGCAGTGAACGGGGTAGTGTGCAGACCCAGTACTTC. This encodes CASSERGSVQTQYF.

The V gene is TRBV4-1, the J gene TRBJ2-1; D may be TRBD1 (6 bases). This CDR3 is built from 16 residues. Germline V CDR1 and CDR2: MGHRA, YSYEKL. The germline V and J ends were trimmed by 3 bases and 0 bases, with 12 bases remaining between them. CDR3 sequence: CASSQQQGSSYNEQFF. For the CDR3, the DNA is TGCGCCAGCAGCCAGCAACAGGGTAGCTCCTACAATGAGCAGTTCTTC.

The gene calls are TRBV28 and TRBJ2-7, with no clear D. CDR1 is MDHEN and CDR2 is SYDVKM in the germline V gene. The CDR3 is made up of 13 amino acids. V was cut by 6 bases and J by 3 bases, with 12 bases left in between. The CDR3 nucleotides read TGTGCCAGCAGCCCCCCAGGCCTCTACGAGCAGTACTTC. This codes for CASSPPGLYEQYF.

The chain uses TRBV4-1 and TRBJ2-7, with 8 positions matching TRBD1. CDR1 MGHRA and CDR2 YSYEKL come from the germline V gene. This CDR3 region has 16 residues. Germline trimming cut 3 bases from V and 2 bases from J; bases unmatched to any gene: 9. The CDR3 DNA sequence: TGCGCCAGCAGCCAGGGACCGGGACAGGCTACCTACGAGCAGTACTTC. It codes for CASSQGPGQATYEQYF.

This chain joins TRBV29-1 and TRBJ2-2; a weak D match, TRBD1 (6 bases). Germline V gene lookup returns CDR1 SQVTM and CDR2 ANQGSEA. The CDR3 sequence is 13 residues long. Trimming shortened V by 6 bases and J by 7 bases, and 15 bases separated the two germline ends. CDR3 sequence: CSVATGSGGELFF. CDR3 in DNA: TGCAGCGTCGCCACAGGGTCCGGCGGGGAGCTGTTTTTT.

The rearrangement uses TRBV9 and TRBJ1-2; TRBD1 might be the D (5 bases). This CDR3 comprises 16 residues. Between the trimmed V and J ends, which lost 0 bases and 1 base, there was a span of 13 bases. The V gene's germline CDR1 is SGDLS and CDR2 YYNGEE. CDR3: CASSVGSGVSNYGYTF. In DNA, the CDR3 is TGTGCCAGCAGCGTAGGATCGGGGGTCAGTAACTATGGCTACACCTTC. The variable domain in full, with the rest retrieved from reference TRBV9 and TRBJ1-2, is DSGVTQTPKHLITATGQRVTLRCSPRSGDLSVYWYQQSLDQGLQFLIQYYNGEERAKGNILERFSAQQFPDLHSELNLSSLELGDSALYFCASSVGSGVSNYGYTFGSGTRLTVV.

This chain joins TRBV6-5 and TRBJ1-1; the D is unclear. This CDR3 contains 15 residues. Per germline, CDR1 MNHEY and CDR2 SVGAGI. Trimming cost V 0 bases and J 0 bases, with 8 bases left between them. For the CDR3, the DNA is TGTGCCAGCAGTTACTCGTCACAGCTGAACACTGAAGCTTTCTTT. This sequence encodes CASSYSSQLNTEAFF.

This rearrangement joins TRBV27 to TRBJ1-2; no firm D call. The CDR3 contains 13 residues. Trimming left V 2 bases short and J 0 bases short, with 4 bases between. Germline CDR1 and CDR2: MNHEY and SMNVEV (reference sequence). The CDR3 loop is CASSLHPNYGYTF. The CDR3 coding sequence is TGTGCCAGCAGTTTACACCCTAACTATGGCTACACCTTC.

The rearrangement uses TRBV18 and TRBJ2-2, with TRBD2 matching 10 bases. V gave up 0 bases and J gave up 4 bases; unmatched junction bases: 8. Looked up from germline, CDR1 is KGHSH and CDR2 is LQKENI. CDR3 size: 18 residues. The DNA of the CDR3 is TGTGCCAGCTCACCACCGAACGTAGCGGGAGGAACCACCGGGGAGCTGTTTTTT. It yields the protein CASSPPNVAGGTTGELFF.

The rearrangement links TRBV19 to TRBJ1-5; D remains unclear. The CDR3 length is 14 residues. From germline, CDR1 is LNHDA and CDR2 SQIVND (reference sequence). Trimming removed 4 bases at V and 0 bases at J, with 7 bases between. The CDR3 spells CASSNVYSNQPQHF. The CDR3 DNA reads TGTGCCAGTAGTAACGTTTATAGCAATCAGCCCCAGCATTTT.

The V call is TRBV5-1, the J call TRBJ1-2, with TRBD1 as a possible D gene (5 bases). The CDR3 is 14 residues long. Germline loops: CDR1 SGHRS, CDR2 YFSETQ. Deletions cut 4 bases from V and 3 bases from J, with 13 bases between. The CDR3 DNA reads TGCGCCAGCAGCGTGGGGACGGGGTACTATGGCTACACCTTC. Residues: CASSVGTGYYGYTF.

DNA for the CDR3: TGTGCCAGCAGGTTAAACAGGTATAACTATGGCTACACCTTC. This encodes CASRLNRYNYGYTF. The chain recombines TRBV28 with TRBJ1-2; the D gene is possibly TRBD1 (5 bases). Germline CDR1 and CDR2: MDHEN and SYDVKM. The CDR3 extends over 14 amino acids. The ends were cut back, 6 bases at V and 1 base at J, with 12 bases in the middle.